This T cell receptor beta chain was found in a study of blood T cell repertoires in COVID-19. Whole-study context: Samples of COVID-19 (acute and convalescent) were obtained from the United States, Italy and Spain. PBMCs, B-cell-depleted T cells, or T cells were the source of the cDNA or gDNA that made up the material.

In the study's own analysis: Cell counts per sample came from amplifying reference gene primers. The assay was immunoSEQ multiplex PCR, and TCRdb's table has in-frame clones only and misses some. V and J calls and clone size are as listed in that table; D and trimming were resolved from the DNA. Among approximately 83,000 clones listed, roughly 79% were seen once. The sample consisted of peripheral blood. The clonotype originates from a woman aged 80 or over with acute or convalescent COVID-19.

The CDR3 nucleotides are TGTGCCAGCTCCCTGGACAGGCTCCGCTCTGGAAACACCATATATTTT. This translates into CASSLDRLRSGNTIYF. This chain connects TRBV18 to TRBJ1-3, with 7 bases aligning to TRBD1. V shed 6 bases, J shed 0 bases, and the junction held 8 bases outside the gene matches. Germline assignment: CDR1 KGHSH and CDR2 LQKENI. This CDR3 spans 16 amino acids. The complete variable domain, with remaining parts taken from reference TRBV18 and TRBJ1-3, reads NAGVMQNPRHLVRRRGQEARLRCSPMKGHSHVYWYRQLPEEGLKFMVYLQKENIIDESGMPKERFSAEFPKEGPSILRIQQVVRGDSAAYFCASSLDRLRSGNTIYFGEGSWLTVV.